The clone carrying this T cell receptor beta chain has a single count. Recovered status applied to Cohort 3 donors who had two consecutive negative PCRs. It also applied to those with clearance or with symptom resolution. Produced via immunoSEQ multiplex PCR; TCRdb's table is partial and in-frame only. The sample includes more than 300,000 clones, approximately 84% seen only once; the top ten take about 10%. This record belongs to a study of blood T cell repertoires in COVID-19. The CDR3 is made up of 13 amino acids. V gave up 4 bases and J gave up 4 bases, with 11 bases separating them. CDR1 and CDR2 (germline): SGHRS, YFSETQ.

Material: PBMCs or T cells enriched from blood (not recorded which). V gene TRBV5-1 combines with J gene TRBJ1-2; D ambiguous. The TCR was taken from a woman between 18 and 29 years old who had recovered from COVID-19. CDR3: CASSPLETYGYTF. The DNA for the CDR3 is TGCGCCAGCAGCCCCCTGGAGACCTATGGCTACACCTTC. Full variable domain (missing parts from reference TRBV5-1 and TRBJ1-2): KAGVTQTPRYLIKTRGQQVTLSCSPISGHRSVSWYQQTPGQGLQFLFEYFSETQRNKGNFPGRFSGRQFSNSRSEMNVSTLELGDSALYLCASSPLETYGYTFGSGTRLTVV.